This record covers a single TCR beta chain. Its antigen remains unidentified. The data were taken from a study of T cells in Graves' hyperthyroidism and ophthalmopathy. Under 12 ml fresh peripheral blood yielded the PBMCs. The CDR3 contains 14 residues. V was pared by 3 bases and J by 6 bases, with 4 bases of the junction left unmatched. RNA transcripts provided the source from which TCR beta CDR3 regions were amplified. The HTBI primer set drove a first-round RT-PCR of the TCR CDR3. TCRdb ran MiXCR on the multiplex PCR reads and lists one entry per CDR3 protein. The sample records 96,000 or so distinct CDR3 sequences, 51% being singletons. Study results and caveats: The majority of expanded thyroid clonotypes above 0.001 also appeared in blood.

The genes are TRBV12-3 or TRBV12-4 and TRBJ1-1; 10 nucleotides agree with TRBD1. Sequenced sample: blood. This clonotype was obtained from a woman aged 40 to 50 with Graves' hyperthyroidism. The chain's CDR3 is CASSFGTGASEAFF. The DNA of the CDR3 is TGTGCCAGCAGTTTCGGGACAGGGGCTTCTGAAGCTTTCTTT.